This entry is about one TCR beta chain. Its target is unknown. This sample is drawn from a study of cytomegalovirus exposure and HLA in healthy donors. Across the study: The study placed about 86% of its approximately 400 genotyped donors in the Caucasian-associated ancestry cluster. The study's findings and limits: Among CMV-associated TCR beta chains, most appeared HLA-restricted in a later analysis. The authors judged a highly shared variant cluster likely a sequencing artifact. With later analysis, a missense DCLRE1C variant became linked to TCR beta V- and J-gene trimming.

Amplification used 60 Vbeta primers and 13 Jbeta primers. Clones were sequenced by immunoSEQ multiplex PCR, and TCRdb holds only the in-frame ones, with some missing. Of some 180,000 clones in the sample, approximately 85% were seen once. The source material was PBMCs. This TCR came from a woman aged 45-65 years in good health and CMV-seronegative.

CDR3 nucleotide sequence: TGTGCCAGCAGAACAGACAGGGTGTACACCGGGGAGCTGTTTTTT. Translated, it gives CASRTDRVYTGELFF. V is TRBV28 and J is TRBJ2-2; 7 positions match TRBD1. The J segment lost 3 bases and the V segment lost 6 bases, leaving 7 bases of the junction unmatched. The CDR3 is 15 amino acids. Germline values: CDR1 MDHEN, CDR2 SYDVKM.